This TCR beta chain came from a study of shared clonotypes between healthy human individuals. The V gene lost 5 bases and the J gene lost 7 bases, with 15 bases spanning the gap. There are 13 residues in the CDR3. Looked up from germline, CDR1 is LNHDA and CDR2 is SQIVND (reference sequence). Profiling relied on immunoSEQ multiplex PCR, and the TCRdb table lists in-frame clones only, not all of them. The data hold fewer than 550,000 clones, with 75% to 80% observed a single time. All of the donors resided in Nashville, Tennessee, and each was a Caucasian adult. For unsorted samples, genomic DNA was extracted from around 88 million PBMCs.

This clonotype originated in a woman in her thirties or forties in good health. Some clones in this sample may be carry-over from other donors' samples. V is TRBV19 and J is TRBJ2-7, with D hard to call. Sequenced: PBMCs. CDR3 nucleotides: TGTGCCAGTAGTGATGCGCAAGGCCGGGAGCAGTACTTC. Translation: CASSDAQGREQYF.